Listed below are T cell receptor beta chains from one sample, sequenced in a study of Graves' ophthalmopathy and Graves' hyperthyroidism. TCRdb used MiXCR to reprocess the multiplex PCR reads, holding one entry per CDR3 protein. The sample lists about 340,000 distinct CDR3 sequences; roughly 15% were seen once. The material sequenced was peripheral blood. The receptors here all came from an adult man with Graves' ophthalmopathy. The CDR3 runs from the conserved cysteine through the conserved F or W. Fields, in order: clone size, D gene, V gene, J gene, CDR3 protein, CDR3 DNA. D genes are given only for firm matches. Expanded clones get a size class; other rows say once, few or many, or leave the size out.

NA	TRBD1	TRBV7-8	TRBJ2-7	CASSVHRDRGQIGEQYF	TGTGCCAGCAGCGTACACCGGGACAGGGGGCAAATTGGCGAGCAGTACTTC
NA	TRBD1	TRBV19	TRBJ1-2	CASSMDRGYTF	TGTGCCAGTAGTATGGACAGGGGCTACACCTTC
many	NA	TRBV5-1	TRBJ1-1	CASSLAQTEQGTEAFF	TGCGCCAGCAGCTTGGCGCAGACCGAACAGGGCACTGAAGCTTTCTTT
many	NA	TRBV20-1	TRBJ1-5	CSARPRDQPQHF	TGCAGTGCTAGACCCAGGGATCAGCCCCAGCATTTT
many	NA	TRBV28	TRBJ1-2	CASSFPQGRNYGYTF	TGTGCCAGCAGTTTCCCCCAGGGCCGGAACTATGGCTACACCTTC
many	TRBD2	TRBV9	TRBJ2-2	CASSPSGGQTGELFF	TGTGCCAGCAGCCCTAGCGGGGGGCAGACCGGGGAGCTGTTTTTT
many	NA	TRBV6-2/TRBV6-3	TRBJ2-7	CASTADSEQYF	TGTGCCAGCACCGCGGACAGTGAGCAGTACTTC
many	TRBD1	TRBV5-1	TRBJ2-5	CASSLGDRASKETQYF	TGCGCCAGCAGCTTGGGGGACAGGGCGAGTAAAGAGACCCAGTACTTC
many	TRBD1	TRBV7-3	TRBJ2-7	CASSLWTGGNYEQYF	TGTGCCAGCAGCTTATGGACAGGGGGGAACTACGAGCAGTACTTC
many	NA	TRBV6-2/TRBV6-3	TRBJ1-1	CASSYTVLNTEAFF	TGTGCCAGCAGTTACACGGTCCTAAACACTGAAGCTTTCTTT
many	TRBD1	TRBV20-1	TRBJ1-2	CSAWDRGDYGYTF	TGCAGTGCTTGGGACAGGGGTGACTATGGCTACACCTTC
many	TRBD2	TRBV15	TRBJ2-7	CATSRGGTYEQYF	TGTGCCACCAGCAGGGGAGGGACCTACGAGCAGTACTTC
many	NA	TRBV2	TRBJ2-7	CASTMDPYEQYF	TGTGCCAGCACTATGGACCCCTACGAGCAGTACTTC
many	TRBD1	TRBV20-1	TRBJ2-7	CSAREPTGGTYEQYF	TGCAGTGCTAGAGAGCCGACAGGGGGAACCTACGAGCAGTACTTC
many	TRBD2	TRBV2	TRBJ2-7	CASSEAGLLAGEQYF	TGTGCCAGCAGTGAAGCGGGTCTTCTAGCGGGAGAACAGTACTTC
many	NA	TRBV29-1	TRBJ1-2	CSAGANYGYTF	TGCAGCGCCGGGGCTAACTATGGCTACACCTTC
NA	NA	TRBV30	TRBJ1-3	CATRESGNTIYF	TGTGCGACGAGGGAATCTGGAAACACCATATATTTT
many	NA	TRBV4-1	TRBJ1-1	CASTDRHGNWAFF	TGCGCCAGCACCGACAGGCACGGGAATTGGGCTTTCTTT
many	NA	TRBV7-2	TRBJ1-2	CASSLETQSYGYTF	TGTGCCAGCAGCTTAGAAACACAGAGCTATGGCTACACCTTC
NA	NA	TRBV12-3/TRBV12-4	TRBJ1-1	CASSQRSGGGAFF	TGTGCCAGCAGTCAAAGGTCCGGCGGGGGAGCTTTCTTT
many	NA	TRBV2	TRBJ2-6	CASSYVQGAGANVLTF	TGTGCCAGCAGTTATGTACAGGGAGCTGGGGCCAACGTCCTGACTTTC
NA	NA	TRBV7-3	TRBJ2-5	CASNAYRGGETQYF	TGTGCCAGCAACGCCTACAGGGGGGGGGAGACCCAGTACTTC
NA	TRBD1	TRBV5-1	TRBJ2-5	CASSLDGQGAGETQYF	TGCGCCAGCAGCTTGGATGGACAGGGGGCCGGAGAGACCCAGTACTTC
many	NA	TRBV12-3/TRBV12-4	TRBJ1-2	CASSLLSGLGFYGYTF	TGTGCCAGCAGTTTACTTTCGGGGCTTGGCTTCTATGGCTACACCTTC
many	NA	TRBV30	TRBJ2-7	CAWTVGGYEQYF	TGTGCCTGGACAGTGGGGGGTTACGAGCAGTACTTC
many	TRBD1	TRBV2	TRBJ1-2	CASNSGGQGNYGYTF	TGTGCCAGCAACTCGGGGGGACAGGGAAACTATGGCTACACCTTC
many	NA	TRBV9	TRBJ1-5	CASSVGPDLGFIINQPQHF	TGTGCCAGCAGCGTAGGACCCGATTTAGGATTTATTATCAATCAGCCCCAGCATTTT
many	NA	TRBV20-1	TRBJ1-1	CSARGLRDTEAFF	TGCAGTGCTAGAGGACTCAGGGACACTGAAGCTTTCTTT
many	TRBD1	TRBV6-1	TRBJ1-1	CASTPYEGAAEAFF	TGTGCCAGCACCCCCTATGAGGGGGCGGCTGAAGCTTTCTTT
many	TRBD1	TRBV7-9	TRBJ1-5	CASGKTGTNQPQHF	TGTGCCAGCGGTAAGACAGGGACCAATCAGCCCCAGCATTTT
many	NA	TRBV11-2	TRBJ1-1	CASSLRLGVNTEAFF	TGTGCCAGCAGCTTAAGGCTTGGAGTAAACACTGAAGCTTTCTTT
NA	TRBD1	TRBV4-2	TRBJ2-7	CASSQEAGQGISYEQYF	TGTGCCAGCAGCCAAGAGGCCGGACAGGGCATTTCGTACGAGCAGTACTTC
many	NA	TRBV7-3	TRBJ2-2	CASSRLRALNTGELFF	TGTGCCAGCAGCCGACTGCGGGCACTAAACACCGGGGAGCTGTTTTTT
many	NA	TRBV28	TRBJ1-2	CASRENRVAYTF	TGTGCCAGCAGAGAGAACAGGGTGGCCTACACCTTC
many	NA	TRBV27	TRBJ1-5	CASSGLVGGIKVYQPQHF	TGTGCCAGCAGCGGGTTAGTGGGGGGGATCAAGGTTTATCAGCCCCAGCATTTT
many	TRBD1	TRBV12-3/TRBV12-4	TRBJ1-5	CASRPGQGAAQPQHF	TGTGCCAGCAGGCCGGGACAGGGGGCGGCTCAGCCCCAGCATTTT
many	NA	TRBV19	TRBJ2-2	CASSDWLNTGELFF	TGTGCCAGTAGTGACTGGTTGAACACCGGGGAGCTGTTTTTT
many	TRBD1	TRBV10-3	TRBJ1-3	CAIGESTREGARNTIYF	TGTGCCATCGGTGAGTCGACTCGGGAGGGGGCGAGAAACACCATATATTTT
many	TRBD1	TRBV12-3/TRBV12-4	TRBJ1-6	CASSSHRGPNSPLHF	TGTGCCAGCAGCTCGCACAGGGGTCCGAATTCACCCCTCCACTTT
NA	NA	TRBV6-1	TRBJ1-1	CASNRGAEAFF	TGTGCCAGCAACCGGGGGGCAGAAGCTTTCTTT
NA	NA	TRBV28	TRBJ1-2	CASSLIAGESGYTF	TGTGCCAGCAGTTTGATAGCGGGGGAGTCAGGGTACACCTTC
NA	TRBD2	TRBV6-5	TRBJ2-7	CASSSRSPSGYYEQYF	TGTGCCAGCAGTTCCCGAAGCCCTAGCGGGTACTACGAGCAGTACTTC
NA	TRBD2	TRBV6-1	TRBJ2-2	CASSRGLAVGELFF	TGTGCCAGCAGTCGGGGACTAGCTGTCGGGGAGCTGTTTTTT
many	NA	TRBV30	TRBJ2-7	CAWSVYGSSYEQYF	TGTGCCTGGAGTGTATACGGGAGCTCCTACGAGCAGTACTTC
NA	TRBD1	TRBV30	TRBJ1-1	CAWVNRGLVEAFF	TGTGCCTGGGTAAACAGGGGGCTTGTTGAAGCTTTCTTT
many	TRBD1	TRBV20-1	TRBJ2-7	CSAYETGSNSYEQYF	TGCAGTGCTTACGAGACAGGGAGCAACTCCTACGAGCAGTACTTC